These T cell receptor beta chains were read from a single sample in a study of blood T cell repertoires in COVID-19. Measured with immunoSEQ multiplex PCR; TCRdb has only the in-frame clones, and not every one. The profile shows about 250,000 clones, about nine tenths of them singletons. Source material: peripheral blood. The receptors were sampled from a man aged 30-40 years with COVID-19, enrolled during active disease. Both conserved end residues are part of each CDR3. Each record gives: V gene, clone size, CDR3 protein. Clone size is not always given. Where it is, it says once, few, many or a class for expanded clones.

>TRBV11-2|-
CASSLVETGGEKLFF
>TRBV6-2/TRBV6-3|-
CASSYGRTSVKETQYF
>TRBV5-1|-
CASSLATTRNNEQFF
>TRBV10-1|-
CASSDPGNTEAFF
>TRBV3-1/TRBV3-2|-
CASSTGQSEAFF
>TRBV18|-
CASSPRQGAGEQYF
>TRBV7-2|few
CASSLAKTGGYGYTF
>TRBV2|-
CASSTGTGGGPTEAFF
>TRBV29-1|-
CSGDSHQPLHF
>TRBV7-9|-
CASSESDRDWNQPQHF
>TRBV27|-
CASSQAENSPLHF
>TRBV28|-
CASSGSPDAYTF
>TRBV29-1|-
CSVPSTGDTQYF
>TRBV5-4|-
CASSLEVGKLFF
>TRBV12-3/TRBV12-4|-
CAAKRDGVYGYTF
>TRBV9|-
CASSAPGPRAETQYF
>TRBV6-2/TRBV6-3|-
CASSPPSGQGNTDTQYF
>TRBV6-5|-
CASMIRLGADYGYTF
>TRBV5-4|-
CASSGGMETQYF
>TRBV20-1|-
CSASTGIPGYTF
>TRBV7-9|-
CASSLDQGAGSPLHF
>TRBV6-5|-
CASRGYRGPGEAFF
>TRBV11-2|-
CASRYSGQGYGYTF
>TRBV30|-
CAWRTGNNQPQHF
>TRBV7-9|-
CASRRHGETEAFF
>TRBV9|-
CASSVGEVSRGLVGNTIYF
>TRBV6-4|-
CASSPSGRGGYGYTF
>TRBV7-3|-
CASSLIASAEGSPLHF
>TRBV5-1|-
CASSLSDDEQFF
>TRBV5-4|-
CASSPRLAGEPPAATQYF
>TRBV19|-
CASSLRYSNQPQHF
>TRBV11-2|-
CASSPGDGNEKLFF
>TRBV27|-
CASSLASGVHYEQYF
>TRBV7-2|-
CASSDRERASWTEQYF
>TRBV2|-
CASSDGTSGVWETQYF
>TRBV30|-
CAWTTGGGQPQHF
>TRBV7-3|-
CASSPSGGTEAFF
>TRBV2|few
CASNLLAGSYEQYF
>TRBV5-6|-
CASSLYKRVPNSPLHF
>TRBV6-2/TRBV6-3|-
CASSLGERNTIYF
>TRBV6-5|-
CASRSRDSPESRAFF
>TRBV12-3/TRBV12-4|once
CASSPTGYEQYF
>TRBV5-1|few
CASSLQGNTEAFF
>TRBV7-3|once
CASSLDMGVGYTF